What follows are 9 T cell receptor beta chains derived from one specimen sequenced in a study of blood T cell repertoires in COVID-19. Libraries were prepared by immunoSEQ multiplex PCR; TCRdb keeps only in-frame clonotypes and omits some of them. Of approximately 440,000 clones in the sample, about 90% were seen once. Sequenced input: PBMCs or T cells enriched from blood (not recorded which). These TCRs come from a woman aged 18 to 35 who had recovered from COVID-19.

This clone was seen a handful of times. The chain has TRBV5-1 and TRBJ2-7; possibly TRBD1 for D (6 bases). Trimming cost V 2 bases and J 2 bases, with 17 bases left between them. Germline values: CDR1 SGHRS, CDR2 YFSETQ. The CDR3 loop spans 16 amino acids. CDR3 amino acids: CASSFGQSTVPYEQYF. DNA of the CDR3: TGCGCCAGCAGCTTCGGACAGTCCACCGTTCCCTACGAGCAGTACTTC.

The rearrangement joins TRBV7-2 to TRBJ1-1; possibly TRBD1 for D (5 bases). Trimming took off 7 bases at V and 0 bases at J, with 15 bases between the two ends. The CDR3 consists of 15 residues. Germline V gene lookup returns CDR1 SGHTA and CDR2 FQGNSA. CDR3 in DNA: TGTGCCAGCACCCCTGGGGCAGGAATGAACACTGAAGCTTTCTTT. It encodes CASTPGAGMNTEAFF.

This clone was seen only once. V usage is TRBV5-5 and J usage is TRBJ1-5, with D perhaps matching TRBD1 (6 bases). With 2 bases removed from V and 5 bases from J, the gap between germline ends came to 17 bases. The germline gives CDR1 SGHKS, CDR2 YYEKEE (reference sequence). The CDR3 spans 16 residues. In DNA form, the CDR3 reads TGTGCCAGCAGCTTCCGGGACACGGGAAACTATCAGCCCCAGCATTTT. This codes for CASSFRDTGNYQPQHF.

This clone was observed a single time. The genes are TRBV19 and TRBJ1-1, with 9 nucleotides matching TRBD1. The CDR3 extends over 15 amino acids. Per germline, CDR1 LNHDA and CDR2 SQIVND (reference sequence). The ends lost 3 bases at V and 5 bases at J; junction bases unmatched: 7. This CDR3 is CASSIKTGGRTEAFF. CDR3 in DNA: TGTGCCAGTAGTATCAAGACAGGGGGACGAACTGAAGCTTTCTTT.

This clone was seen just once. V gene TRBV12-3 or TRBV12-4 combines with J gene TRBJ2-3; possibly TRBD2 for D (5 bases). Between the trimmed V and J ends, which lost 3 bases and 10 bases, there was a span of 8 bases. The CDR3 is 11 residues long. CDR3 amino acids: CASSLAGPQYF. CDR3 sequence (DNA): TGTGCCAGCAGTTTGGCGGGCCCGCAGTATTTT.

This chain uses TRBV5-1 with TRBJ2-5; tentative D call: TRBD1 (8 bases). Germline loops: CDR1 SGHRS, CDR2 YFSETQ. The ends were cut back, 3 bases at V and 5 bases at J, with 17 bases in the middle. CDR3 size: 15 residues. The CDR3 is CASSSTTGGEETQYF. CDR3 sequence (DNA): TGCGCCAGCAGCTCCACCACAGGGGGGGAGGAGACCCAGTACTTC.

The chain combines TRBV4-2 with TRBJ1-5, with D possibly TRBD1 on 6 matching bases. Germline V lookup: CDR1 LGHNA, CDR2 YNFKEQ. The CDR3 covers 15 residues. V was pared by 2 bases and J by 4 bases, with 12 bases between. CDR3 sequence reads: CASSQPDSLNQPQHF. CDR3 bases: TGTGCCAGCAGCCAACCGGACAGTTTAAATCAGCCCCAGCATTTT.

The V call is TRBV4-2, the J call TRBJ1-1; the D is unclear. The germline gives CDR1 LGHNA, CDR2 YNFKEQ. The CDR3 has 15 residues. V was cut by 0 bases and J by 3 bases, with 11 bases left in between. CDR3 sequence: CASSQDEASYTEAFF. CDR3 in DNA: TGTGCCAGCAGCCAAGATGAGGCCAGTTACACTGAAGCTTTCTTT.

The rearrangement uses TRBV21-1 and TRBJ2-3; no DNA check was done on the table's D call, TRBD2. TRBV21-1 is deemed a pseudogene. This CDR3 region has 18 residues. The CDR3 nucleotides are TGTGCCAGCAGCAATGACTCTGGGACTAGCGGGGGGAAAAATGTGCAGTATTTT. Residues: CASSNDSGTSGGKNVQYF.